These 31 T cell receptor beta chains originate from one sample sequenced in a study of shared clonotypes between healthy human individuals. Using immunoSEQ multiplex PCR, the repertoire was profiled, and TCRdb retains in-frame clones only, with some absent. The sample has a few million clones; approximately 94% are singletons. Material: naive CD4+ T cells sorted from blood. Indicated subset: CD45RA+ positively selected. These receptors all come from a man aged 18 to 30 in good health.

The chain employs TRBV11-2 and TRBJ1-5, with TRBD1 as a possible D gene (5 bases). Germline V gene lookup returns CDR1 SGHAT and CDR2 FQNNGV. This CDR3 contains 15 residues. V was pared by 6 bases and J by 3 bases, with 15 bases between. The CDR3: CASRPTTGYNQPQHF. Here the CDR3 DNA reads TGTGCCAGCAGACCTACTACAGGCTACAATCAGCCCCAGCATTTT. Together with reference TRBV11-2 and TRBJ1-5, the CDR3 gives the full variable domain: EAGVAQSPRYKIIEKRQSVAFWCNPISGHATLYWYQQILGQGPKLLIQFQNNGVVDDSQLPKDRFSAERLKGVDSTLKIQPAKLEDSAVYLCASRPTTGYNQPQHFGDGTRLSIL.

The genes are TRBV30 and TRBJ1-2, with no clear D. Deletions cut 0 bases from V and 4 bases from J, with 12 bases between. The germline V gene encodes CDR1 GTSNPN and CDR2 SVGIG (reference sequence). CDR3 length: 14 residues. CDR3 nucleotide sequence: TGTGCCTGGAGTGTGCTGGGCTTGGGCTATGGCTACACCTTC. This codes for CAWSVLGLGYGYTF.

The V and J genes are TRBV9 and TRBJ2-7; D is tentatively TRBD1 or TRBD2 (5 bases each). Trimming shortened V by 5 bases and J by 4 bases, and 19 bases separated the two germline ends. CDR1 is SGDLS and CDR2 is YYNGEE in the germline V gene. The CDR3 length is 15 residues. DNA for the CDR3: TGTGCCAGCAGTCGTCAGGGACGGCCCGATTACGAGCAGTACTTC. This sequence encodes CASSRQGRPDYEQYF.

The chain uses TRBV7-2 and TRBJ2-3, with 13 bases that match TRBD2. The CDR3 contains 19 residues. Unmatched junction bases numbered 16, after V lost 5 bases and J lost 5 bases. CDR1 is SGHTA, CDR2 FQGNSA, per germline. The CDR3 DNA follows: TGTGCCAGCAGCAACCGACTAGCGGGAGGTGTCAAGGGAGGAGATACGCAGTATTTT. This codes for CASSNRLAGGVKGGDTQYF.

This sequence joins TRBV19 and TRBJ2-4, with TRBD1 as a possible D gene (6 bases). V was shortened by 8 bases and J by 2 bases, with 13 bases between the two germline ends. The CDR3 totals 14 residues. In germline, CDR1 is LNHDA, CDR2 SQIVND (reference sequence). The CDR3 sequence is CASGTGITKNIQYF. As DNA, the CDR3 is TGTGCCAGTGGTACAGGGATTACCAAAAACATTCAGTACTTC.

The chain uses TRBV10-3 and TRBJ1-5; TRBD1 might be the D (6 bases). Between the trimmed V and J ends, which lost 10 bases and 0 bases, there was a span of 13 bases. The CDR3 runs to 14 residues. Germline V gives CDR1 ENHRY, CDR2 SYGVKD. The chain's CDR3 is CATWTEVSNQPQHF. DNA for the CDR3: TGTGCCACCTGGACAGAAGTTAGCAATCAGCCCCAGCATTTT.

The rearrangement joins TRBV19 to TRBJ1-5, with D maybe TRBD1 (5 bases). The CDR3 totals 19 residues. Germline CDR1 reads LNHDA; CDR2 reads SQIVND (reference sequence). The germline V and J ends were trimmed by 1 base and 3 bases, with 22 bases remaining between them. The CDR3 loop reads CASSIGGSWGSDHNQPQHF. Here the CDR3 DNA reads TGTGCCAGTAGTATAGGAGGATCTTGGGGCAGCGATCACAATCAGCCCCAGCATTTT.

Concerning this clone itself: Other DNA sequences from this sample encode an identical CDR3 as well. This chain uses TRBV5-1 with TRBJ2-7; D is possibly TRBD1 (5 bases). The CDR3 sequence is 13 residues long. Trimming removed 2 bases from V and 5 bases from J, with 11 bases in between. The germline V gene has CDR1 SGHRS and CDR2 YFSETQ. As DNA, the CDR3 is TGCGCCAGCAGCTTAGGGCAGGGCAACGAGCAGTACTTC. Translated: CASSLGQGNEQYF.

The chain is built from TRBV27 and TRBJ2-3; a weak D match, TRBD2 (6 bases). Germline CDR1 MNHEY, CDR2 SMNVEV (reference sequence). V was cut by 1 base and J by 5 bases, with 10 bases left in between. CDR3 length: 14 residues. The CDR3, as DNA: TGTGCCAGCAGTTTATTCCTGGGGGGAGATACGCAGTATTTT. Protein product: CASSLFLGGDTQYF.

The chain is built from TRBV6-1 and TRBJ2-6; D remains unclear. Germline assignment: CDR1 MNHNS and CDR2 SASEGT. V was trimmed by 1 base and J by 3 bases, leaving 7 bases between them. The CDR3 has 15 amino acids. The CDR3 here is CASSEGLGGANVLTF. The CDR3 coding sequence is TGTGCCAGCAGTGAAGGACTTGGTGGGGCCAACGTCCTGACTTTC.

This clone was observed a single time. The chain has TRBV5-4 and TRBJ2-7; 12 bases agree with TRBD2. Germline V gene sequence: CDR1 SGHNT, CDR2 YYREEE (reference sequence). CDR3 length equals 15 residues. The V segment lost 8 bases and the J segment 7 bases; nucleotides outside the gene matches: 13. CDR3 coding DNA: TGTGCCAGTTCGATTCTGACTAGCGGGAGTAAAGAGCAGTACTTC. It yields the protein CASSILTSGSKEQYF. Full variable domain (outside the CDR3, taken from reference TRBV5-4 and TRBJ2-7): ETGVTQSPTHLIKTRGQQVTLRCSSQSGHNTVSWYQQALGQGPQFIFQYYREEENGRGNFPPRFSGLQFPNYSSELNVNALELDDSALYLCASSILTSGSKEQYFGPGTRLTVT.

The chain links TRBV5-4 to TRBJ2-7, with D hard to call. The germline V gene has CDR1 SGHNT and CDR2 YYREEE (reference sequence). V lost 0 bases and J 5 bases, leaving 3 bases between the germline ends. The CDR3 loop spans 11 amino acids. The CDR3 loop is CASSLVDEQYF. Written as DNA, the CDR3 is TGTGCCAGCAGCTTGGTAGACGAGCAGTACTTC.

This clone was found once. This chain joins TRBV30 and TRBJ2-1; D is ambiguous. The CDR3 runs to 13 residues. CDR1 is GTSNPN, CDR2 SVGIG, per germline (reference sequence). V lost 2 bases and J 3 bases, leaving 8 bases between the germline ends. CDR3 DNA: TGTGCCTGGAGTTATGGGGTCTACAATGAGCAGTTCTTC. It yields the protein CAWSYGVYNEQFF.

The chain uses TRBV7-2 and TRBJ2-7; 10 nucleotides match TRBD2. With 7 bases clipped from V and 6 bases from J, the junction kept 12 bases outside the gene matches. In germline, CDR1 is SGHTA, CDR2 FQGNSA. This CDR3 has 15 residues. The DNA of the CDR3 is TGTGCCAGCAACTTCGTCCAAGGACTAGCGGTCGAGCAGTACTTC. Amino acid sequence: CASNFVQGLAVEQYF.

The rearrangement uses TRBV5-1 and TRBJ1-2; TRBD1 might be the D (6 bases). This CDR3 comprises 14 residues. Deletions cut 0 bases from V and 14 bases from J, with 20 bases between. Germline V CDR1 and CDR2: SGHRS, YFSETQ. CDR3 sequence (DNA): TGCGCCAGCAGCTTGGACCGATCCAACAGGGTCGGGACCTTC. It encodes CASSLDRSNRVGTF. Together with reference TRBV5-1 and TRBJ1-2, the CDR3 gives the full variable domain: KAGVTQTPRYLIKTRGQQVTLSCSPISGHRSVSWYQQTPGQGLQFLFEYFSETQRNKGNFPGRFSGRQFSNSRSEMNVSTLELGDSALYLCASSLDRSNRVGTFGSGTRLTVV.

The chain joins TRBV4-1 to TRBJ1-3; D is uncertain. This CDR3 region has 16 residues. From germline, CDR1 is MGHRA and CDR2 YSYEKL. Trimming took 1 base from V and 1 from J, leaving 11 bases between them. Here the CDR3 reads CASSQGDGGSGNTIYF. In DNA form, the CDR3 reads TGCGCCAGCAGCCAAGGAGACGGAGGTTCTGGAAACACCATATATTTT.

The chain joins TRBV4-3 to TRBJ2-3, with 11 bases aligning to TRBD2. The CDR3 extends over 16 amino acids. Per germline, CDR1 LGHNA and CDR2 YSLEER. Losses at the gene ends were 4 bases for V and 3 bases for J; bases not matched to a gene: 6. The CDR3 reads CASSPGTSGITDTQYF. CDR3 DNA sequence: TGCGCCAGCAGCCCCGGGACTAGCGGTATAACAGATACGCAGTATTTT.

The chain recombines TRBV30 with TRBJ1-5; 10 bases match TRBD1. Per germline, CDR1 GTSNPN and CDR2 SVGIG (reference sequence). This CDR3 spans 13 amino acids. V trimming: 4 bases; J trimming: 6 bases; junction bases outside the gene matches: 3. CDR3 sequence reads: CAWTTGGLQPQHF. The CDR3 DNA follows: TGTGCCTGGACGACAGGGGGCCTTCAGCCCCAGCATTTT. Looking up the rest from reference TRBV30 and TRBJ1-5 gives the full variable domain: SQTIHQWPATLVQPVGSPLSLECTVEGTSNPNLYWYRQAAGRGLQLLFYSVGIGQISSEVPQNLSASRPQDRQFILSSKKLLLSDSGFYLCAWTTGGLQPQHFGDGTRLSIL.

Note on this clone: Other DNA sequences within the sample encode an identical CDR3. The genes are TRBV7-8 and TRBJ1-3, with a possible D match to TRBD1 (6 bases). The germline gives CDR1 SGHVS, CDR2 FQNEAQ. CDR3 length equals 14 residues. Trimming cost V 4 bases and J 1 base, with 8 bases left between them. The CDR3 region is CASSSRGSGNTIYF. The CDR3 DNA follows: TGTGCCAGCAGCTCCAGGGGATCTGGAAACACCATATATTTT.

This chain joins TRBV19 and TRBJ2-5; D gene ambiguous. This CDR3 region has 14 residues. V was shortened by 6 bases and J by 4 bases, with 15 bases between the two germline ends. Germline V gene sequence: CDR1 LNHDA, CDR2 SQIVND (reference sequence). The CDR3 DNA reads as TGTGCCAGTAGCCCGACACAATCCCCAGAGACCCAGTACTTC. It translates to CASSPTQSPETQYF.

The chain recombines TRBV2 with TRBJ1-5, with TRBD1 as a possible D gene (6 bases). From germline, CDR1 is SNHLY and CDR2 FYNNEI. This CDR3 spans 14 amino acids. Trimming shortened V by 2 bases and J by 7 bases, and 12 bases separated the two germline ends. The CDR3 here is CASSENRVPQPQHF. The CDR3 DNA reads as TGTGCCAGCAGTGAAAACAGGGTTCCGCAGCCCCAGCATTTT.

The chain joins TRBV6-6 to TRBJ1-2; TRBD1 matches at 11 bases. Germline-derived CDR1 and CDR2 are MNHNY and SVGAGI (reference sequence). The CDR3 loop spans 15 amino acids. The V segment lost 6 bases and the J segment 7 bases; nucleotides outside the gene matches: 10. The CDR3 coding sequence is TGTGCCAGCAGCCGGACCGGGACAGGGGGGTTTGGCTACACCTTC. Encoded protein: CASSRTGTGGFGYTF.

On this clone: Other nucleotide sequences in the sample specify the same CDR3. The genes are TRBV7-2 and TRBJ2-3; D might be TRBD2 (6 bases). This CDR3 is 15 amino acids long. Germline CDR1 is SGHTA and CDR2 is FQGNSA. Deletions cut 2 bases from V and 3 bases from J, with 12 bases between. The CDR3 nucleotides read TGTGCCAGCAGCTTATCTGGGACTTTTACAGATACGCAGTATTTT. Its protein is CASSLSGTFTDTQYF.

The V gene is TRBV18, the J gene TRBJ2-1; perhaps D is TRBD1 or TRBD2 (7 bases each). CDR1 and CDR2 (germline): KGHSH, LQKENI. The CDR3 has 12 residues. Trimming stripped 8 bases from V and 7 bases from J, with 12 bases between. CDR3: CASRQGGNEQFF. The DNA of the CDR3 is TGTGCCAGCCGACAGGGAGGGAATGAGCAGTTCTTC.

This chain connects TRBV6-1 to TRBJ1-2; D is possibly TRBD1 (5 bases). Deletions cut 5 bases from V and 7 bases from J, with 20 bases between. The CDR3 has 15 amino acids. The germline gives CDR1 MNHNS, CDR2 SASEGT. The CDR3 bases are TGTGCCAGCAGTTCCTTGCGGATGTCGGGGCTTGGCTACACCTTC. Encoded protein: CASSSLRMSGLGYTF.

This clone occurred once. The CDR3 protein is CASRLGLAGDVNTGELFF. DNA for the CDR3: TGTGCAAGTCGCTTAGGACTAGCGGGAGATGTGAACACCGGGGAGCTGTTTTTT. The J gene is TRBJ2-2, the V gene TRBV12-2; TRBD2 is the table's D call, not checked against the DNA. TRBV12-2 is deemed a pseudogene. This CDR3 has 18 amino acids.

The rearrangement uses TRBV28 and TRBJ1-2; 9 bases are shared with TRBD1. V shed 6 bases and J 5 bases; nucleotides not matched to a gene: 7. The CDR3 spans 14 residues. The germline V gene encodes CDR1 MDHEN and CDR2 SYDVKM. The CDR3 loop is CASRYSGTGYGYTF. The DNA for the CDR3 is TGTGCCAGCAGATACTCCGGGACAGGGTATGGCTACACCTTC.

This chain uses TRBV10-1 with TRBJ2-3; possibly TRBD2 for D (6 bases). CDR1 WNHNN and CDR2 SYGVQD come from the germline V gene (reference sequence). CDR3 length: 14 amino acids. Trimming stripped 6 bases from V and 1 base from J, with 11 bases between. CDR3 nucleotides: TGCGCCAGCAGCGGGACGGGAGGCACAGATACGCAGTATTTT. Residues: CASSGTGGTDTQYF.

The chain couples TRBV18 to TRBJ1-1, with TRBD1 matching 8 bases. This CDR3 comprises 15 residues. The J segment lost 0 bases and the V segment lost 6 bases, leaving 6 bases of the junction unmatched. The germline V gene has CDR1 KGHSH and CDR2 LQKENI. CDR3 DNA: TGTGCCAGCTCCCAGGGGGCCCTAATGAACACTGAAGCTTTCTTT. Translating it yields CASSQGALMNTEAFF.

This clone was seen more than once but under ten times. The chain uses TRBV28 and TRBJ1-1; 7 bases fit TRBD1. From germline, CDR1 is MDHEN and CDR2 SYDVKM. The CDR3 covers 12 residues. With 7 bases clipped from V and 4 bases from J, the junction kept 3 bases outside the gene matches. The DNA for the CDR3 is TGTGCCAGCACTGACAGGGTCACTGAAGCTTTCTTT. It encodes CASTDRVTEAFF.

The gene calls are TRBV2 and TRBJ2-2; 8 nucleotides match TRBD1. The ends lost 4 bases at V and 3 bases at J; junction bases unmatched: 4. Looked up from germline, CDR1 is SNHLY and CDR2 is FYNNEI. The CDR3 runs to 15 residues. DNA of the CDR3: TGTGCCAGCAGTGTACAGGGGGTTGACACCGGGGAGCTGTTTTTT. It yields the protein CASSVQGVDTGELFF.